These 22 T cell receptor beta chains originate from one sample sequenced in a study of T cell responses to AZD1222 COVID-19 vaccine. Profiling relied on immunoSEQ multiplex PCR, and the TCRdb table lists in-frame clones only, not all of them. Of some 96,000 clones listed, approximately 91% are singletons. This sample comprised peripheral blood, obtained 28 days after the second AZD1222 dose. Receptor source: an adult who received the AZD1222 COVID-19 vaccine.

CDR3 coding DNA: TGTGCCAGCAGCCAAGTCCCCGGTGGCAATGAGCAGTTCTTC. It specifies CASSQVPGGNEQFF. This chain links TRBV3-1 (or the pseudogene TRBV3-2) with TRBJ2-1; D uncertain. V was trimmed by 1 base and J by 6 bases, leaving 10 bases between them. Germline V lookup: CDR1 LGHDT, CDR2 YNNKEL (reference sequence). The CDR3 runs 14 residues.

DNA of the CDR3: TGCGCCAGCAGTGAATCAGGTTTGGGGCAGCCCCAGCATTTT. It is translated as CASSESGLGQPQHF. The V gene is TRBV10-1, the J gene TRBJ1-5; D is ambiguous. The CDR3 sequence is 14 residues long. Trimming left V 3 bases short and J 7 bases short, with 13 bases between. The V gene's germline CDR1 is WNHNN and CDR2 SYGVQD (reference sequence).

DNA for the CDR3: TGTGCCAGCAGCCCTCCGGGACTAACCACCTACGAGCAGTACTTC. Protein: CASSPPGLTTYEQYF. The chain couples TRBV7-9 to TRBJ2-7; TRBD2 aligns across 7 bases. The V and J ends lost 5 bases and 2 bases, in that order; junction bases with no gene match: 9. Per the germline V gene, CDR1 is SEHNR and CDR2 is FQNEAQ (reference sequence). CDR3 length equals 15 residues.

J is TRBJ2-7 and V is TRBV6-6; D unclear. Per germline, CDR1 MNHNY and CDR2 SVGAGI (reference sequence). Trimming took 7 bases from V and 3 from J, leaving 19 bases between them. CDR3 length equals 15 residues. CDR3: CASTPRGRINYEQYF. CDR3 sequence (DNA): TGTGCCAGCACCCCCCGAGGAAGGATCAACTACGAGCAGTACTTC.

The chain has TRBV27 and TRBJ1-1, with 9 positions matching TRBD1. V shed 4 bases and J 12 bases; nucleotides not matched to a gene: 9. The CDR3 is 13 amino acids. The V gene's germline CDR1 is MNHEY and CDR2 SMNVEV (reference sequence). The DNA of the CDR3 is TGTGCCAGCAGTTCGAACAGGGGGCGCAGGACTTTCTTT. Its protein is CASSSNRGRRTFF.

The chain uses TRBV27 and TRBJ1-3; no clear D. Germline V CDR1 and CDR2: MNHEY, SMNVEV (reference sequence). The CDR3 covers 19 residues. Trimming took 5 bases from V and 0 from J, leaving 23 bases between them. CDR3 sequence reads: CASSPRGRGVQISGNTIYF. CDR3 DNA: TGTGCCAGCAGTCCCCGAGGTCGAGGCGTCCAAATCTCTGGAAACACCATATATTTT.

The chain recombines TRBV10-3 with TRBJ2-3, with D unresolved. CDR1 and CDR2 from the germline V gene are ENHRY and SYGVKD. CDR3 length: 13 amino acids. Trimming took 11 bases from V and 0 from J, leaving 12 bases between them. As DNA, the CDR3 is TGTGCCGCCAGAGGCCCTAGCACAGATACGCAGTATTTT. This codes for CAARGPSTDTQYF.

This clone is a singleton in its sample. This chain uses TRBV7-9 with TRBJ1-4; maybe TRBD1 (6 bases). This CDR3 spans 16 amino acids. Between the trimmed V and J ends, which lost 4 bases and 12 bases, there was a span of 24 bases. Germline V lookup: CDR1 SEHNR, CDR2 FQNEAQ (reference sequence). The CDR3 nucleotides read TGTGCCAGCAGCTCAAGCCTTTCGGGGGCCGACGCGCAACTGTTTTTT. It translates to CASSSSLSGADAQLFF.

This chain links TRBV3-1 (or the pseudogene TRBV3-2) with TRBJ1-1; D might be TRBD1 (6 bases). The length of the CDR3 is 14 residues. V lost 7 bases, J lost 1 base, and 13 bases lay in between. Germline V gene lookup returns CDR1 LGHDT and CDR2 YNNKEL (reference sequence). The DNA for the CDR3 is TGTGCCAGCACCCTAAGGGGGGGGAACACTGAAGCTTTCTTT. This sequence encodes CASTLRGGNTEAFF.

This chain connects TRBV7-7 to TRBJ2-1; unclear D gene. Germline assignment: CDR1 SSHAT and CDR2 FNYEAQ (reference sequence). This CDR3 has 15 amino acids. V lost 2 bases, J lost 3 bases, and 11 bases lay in between. CDR3 protein: CASSLPGAGYNEQFF. CDR3 bases: TGTGCCAGCAGCTTACCCGGCGCCGGCTACAATGAGCAGTTCTTC.

The chain recombines TRBV2 with TRBJ2-7; D call uncertain. The CDR3 spans 13 residues. Germline loops: CDR1 SNHLY, CDR2 FYNNEI. Trimming removed 5 bases at V and 7 bases at J, with 15 bases between. The CDR3 loop reads CASSRDWVREQYF. CDR3 DNA sequence: TGTGCCAGCAGTCGAGACTGGGTTCGGGAGCAGTACTTC.

The chain uses TRBV7-9 and TRBJ1-5, with 9 bases identical to TRBD1. The germline V gene encodes CDR1 SEHNR and CDR2 FQNEAQ (reference sequence). J was trimmed by 4 bases and V by 1 base; bases with no gene match: 2. This CDR3 comprises 15 residues. The CDR3 DNA follows: TGTGCCAGCAGCTTAGGGACAGGGGTAAATCAGCCCCAGCATTTT. Amino acid sequence: CASSLGTGVNQPQHF.

The chain uses TRBV29-1 and TRBJ1-3; D ambiguous. The V gene lost 6 bases and the J gene lost 0 bases, with 15 bases spanning the gap. The CDR3 is 15 amino acids. CDR1 is SQVTM, CDR2 ANQGSEA, per germline. CDR3 protein: CSVRRDSNSGNTIYF. The CDR3 DNA follows: TGCAGCGTACGCCGGGATTCGAACTCTGGAAACACCATATATTTT.

The chain joins TRBV4-1 to TRBJ2-3; D possibly corresponds to TRBD2 (6 bases). From germline, CDR1 is MGHRA and CDR2 YSYEKL. This CDR3 spans 15 amino acids. Trimming stripped 0 bases from V and 0 bases from J, with 7 bases between. Here the CDR3 DNA reads TGCGCCAGCAGCCAAGAGGCGGGGAGCACAGATACGCAGTATTTT. Protein sequence: CASSQEAGSTDTQYF.

The rearrangement joins TRBV6-1 to TRBJ1-1; tentative D call: TRBD1 (5 bases). The CDR3 totals 13 residues. Germline CDR1 reads MNHNS; CDR2 reads SASEGT. V lost 1 base to trimming and J lost 7 bases, with 10 bases between them. CDR3 sequence: CASSEGIGGEAFF. CDR3 nucleotides: TGTGCCAGCAGTGAAGGTATCGGGGGTGAAGCTTTCTTT.

The chain uses TRBV18 and TRBJ1-1; D is uncertain. The CDR3 spans 13 residues. Trimming pared 4 bases from V and 0 bases from J, leaving 6 bases between. The V gene's germline CDR1 is KGHSH and CDR2 LQKENI. The CDR3 bases are TGTGCCAGCTCACTAGAGTTGAACACTGAAGCTTTCTTT. It yields the protein CASSLELNTEAFF.

This chain joins TRBV12-3 or TRBV12-4 and TRBJ1-2; D not resolved. Between the trimmed V and J ends, which lost 3 bases and 5 bases, there was a span of 7 bases. The CDR3 has 12 amino acids. The CDR3 region has the DNA TGTGCCAGCAGTTTTCAGGAGTATGGCTACACCTTC. Translating it yields CASSFQEYGYTF.

The chain uses TRBV5-1 and TRBJ2-7; a weak D match, TRBD1 (5 bases). The CDR3 is made up of 15 amino acids. V was shortened by 7 bases and J by 2 bases, with 19 bases between the two germline ends. Germline CDR1 and CDR2: SGHRS and YFSETQ. As DNA, the CDR3 is TGCGCCAGCGCCACCCAGGGTGGCCGGGCCTACGAGCAGTACTTC. It translates to CASATQGGRAYEQYF.

The genes are TRBV11-2 and TRBJ1-2; possible D gene TRBD1, 5 bases. CDR3 length: 18 amino acids. Per the germline V gene, CDR1 is SGHAT and CDR2 is FQNNGV. The V gene lost 1 base and the J gene lost 8 bases, with 26 bases spanning the gap. The CDR3 DNA reads TGTGCCAGCAGCTTAGGGGGTTCTGGGGCGGGGACTTATTCGGGCTACACCTTC. Protein sequence: CASSLGGSGAGTYSGYTF.

This sequence joins TRBV7-2 and TRBJ1-3, with 7 bases fitting TRBD1. This CDR3 contains 15 residues. V shed 2 bases, J shed 1 base, and the junction held 2 bases outside the gene matches. Germline loops: CDR1 SGHTA, CDR2 FQGNSA. CDR3 protein: CASSLRGQSGNTIYF. As DNA, the CDR3 is TGTGCCAGCAGCTTAAGGGGGCAGTCTGGAAACACCATATATTTT.

V and J are TRBV18 and TRBJ2-1; 9 bases are a match to TRBD2. V trimming: 0 bases; J trimming: 10 bases; junction bases outside the gene matches: 10. The germline V gene has CDR1 KGHSH and CDR2 LQKENI. The CDR3 loop spans 16 amino acids. The CDR3 region is CASSPPRVAGVEEQFF. The CDR3 coding sequence is TGTGCCAGCTCACCACCCCGGGTAGCGGGAGTTGAGGAGCAGTTCTTC.

V gene TRBV28 combines with J gene TRBJ1-2; D may be TRBD1 (6 bases). The length of the CDR3 is 14 residues. Germline V gene data show CDR1 as MDHEN and CDR2 as SYDVKM. The V end lost 2 bases, the J end lost 1 base, and 8 bases lay between the germline ends. CDR3 loop: CASSLNRDNYGYTF. The CDR3 DNA sequence: TGTGCCAGCAGTTTAAACAGGGATAACTATGGCTACACCTTC.